Below are 5 T cell receptor beta chains sequenced from a single sample in a study of cytomegalovirus exposure and HLA in healthy donors. With 60 Vbeta and 13 Jbeta primers, the PCR was carried out. Using immunoSEQ multiplex PCR, the repertoire was profiled, and TCRdb retains in-frame clones only, with some absent. The sample includes around 150,000 clones, more than 70% of them seen just once. Specimen: PBMCs. These receptors all stem from a man in his sixties in good health and CMV-seronegative.

This clone was counted a single time. The chain couples TRBV5-1 to TRBJ2-2; tentative D call: TRBD1 (6 bases). The CDR3 length is 15 residues. Germline assignment: CDR1 SGHRS and CDR2 YFSETQ. V shed 0 bases and J shed 5 bases, with 11 bases lying between them. The CDR3 nucleotides are TGCGCCAGCAGCTTGGGATCAGGGGTTACCGGGGAGCTGTTTTTT. The encoded protein is CASSLGSGVTGELFF.

The table lists this clone with a few counts. The gene calls are TRBV7-9 and TRBJ2-5; 12 bases line up with TRBD1. CDR3 length: 16 residues. CDR1 is SEHNR and CDR2 is FQNEAQ in the germline V gene (reference sequence). Trimming cost V 8 bases and J 5 bases; bases outside gene matches: 12. The CDR3: CASSVGDRGLRETQYF. The CDR3 DNA sequence: TGTGCCAGCTCAGTGGGGGACAGGGGGCTGAGGGAGACCCAGTACTTC.

This clone has only one observation. The chain couples TRBV11-2 to TRBJ2-7; D unresolved. The CDR3 runs to 11 residues. The V and J ends lost 4 bases and 2 bases respectively, with 3 bases between them. The germline CDR1 and CDR2 sequences are SGHAT and FQNNGV. The CDR3 sequence: CASSSTYEQYF. The CDR3 DNA sequence: TGTGCCAGCAGCTCCACCTACGAGCAGTACTTC.

This chain connects TRBV6-6 to TRBJ1-1, with 8 bases aligning to TRBD1. The CDR3 totals 15 residues. CDR1 is MNHNY, CDR2 SVGAGI, per germline (reference sequence). The J segment lost 4 bases and the V segment lost 2 bases, leaving 6 bases of the junction unmatched. This chain's CDR3 is CASSYGDRGSTEAFF. The CDR3 nucleotides read TGTGCCAGCAGTTACGGAGACAGGGGTAGCACTGAAGCTTTCTTT.

CDR3 nucleotides: TGTGCCAGCAGCTTAGGGTCCGGGGGGCCCCAGCATTTT. Residues: CASSLGSGGPQHF. V gene TRBV7-3 combines with J gene TRBJ1-5, with D tentatively TRBD1 (5 bases). This CDR3 has 13 amino acids. The V end was cut by 2 bases, the J end by 9 bases, with 11 bases between. Germline V gives CDR1 SGHTA, CDR2 FQGTGA.